This T cell receptor beta chain was sequenced during a study of shared clonotypes between healthy human individuals. DNA input for the unsorted PBMC replicate PCRs was about 270 ng, 25,000 to 30,000 T cell genomes. The table came from immunoSEQ multiplex PCR; TCRdb's copy has only in-frame clones and leaves some out. The sample holds about 470,000 clones, about 85% seen once. V was cut by 2 bases and J by 0 bases, with 11 bases left in between. CDR1 SEHNR and CDR2 FQNEAQ come from the germline V gene (reference sequence). This CDR3 has 15 residues. This clone occurred many times. Sequences were obtained from PBMCs. V and J are TRBV7-9 and TRBJ2-7, with D possibly called TRBD1 or TRBD2 (5 bases each). The source is a woman aged 40 to 50 in good health. Some clones in this sample may be carry-over from other donors' samples. The CDR3 sequence: CASSLSGGFSYEQYF. The CDR3 DNA is TGTGCCAGCAGCTTATCTGGGGGATTCTCCTACGAGCAGTACTTC.